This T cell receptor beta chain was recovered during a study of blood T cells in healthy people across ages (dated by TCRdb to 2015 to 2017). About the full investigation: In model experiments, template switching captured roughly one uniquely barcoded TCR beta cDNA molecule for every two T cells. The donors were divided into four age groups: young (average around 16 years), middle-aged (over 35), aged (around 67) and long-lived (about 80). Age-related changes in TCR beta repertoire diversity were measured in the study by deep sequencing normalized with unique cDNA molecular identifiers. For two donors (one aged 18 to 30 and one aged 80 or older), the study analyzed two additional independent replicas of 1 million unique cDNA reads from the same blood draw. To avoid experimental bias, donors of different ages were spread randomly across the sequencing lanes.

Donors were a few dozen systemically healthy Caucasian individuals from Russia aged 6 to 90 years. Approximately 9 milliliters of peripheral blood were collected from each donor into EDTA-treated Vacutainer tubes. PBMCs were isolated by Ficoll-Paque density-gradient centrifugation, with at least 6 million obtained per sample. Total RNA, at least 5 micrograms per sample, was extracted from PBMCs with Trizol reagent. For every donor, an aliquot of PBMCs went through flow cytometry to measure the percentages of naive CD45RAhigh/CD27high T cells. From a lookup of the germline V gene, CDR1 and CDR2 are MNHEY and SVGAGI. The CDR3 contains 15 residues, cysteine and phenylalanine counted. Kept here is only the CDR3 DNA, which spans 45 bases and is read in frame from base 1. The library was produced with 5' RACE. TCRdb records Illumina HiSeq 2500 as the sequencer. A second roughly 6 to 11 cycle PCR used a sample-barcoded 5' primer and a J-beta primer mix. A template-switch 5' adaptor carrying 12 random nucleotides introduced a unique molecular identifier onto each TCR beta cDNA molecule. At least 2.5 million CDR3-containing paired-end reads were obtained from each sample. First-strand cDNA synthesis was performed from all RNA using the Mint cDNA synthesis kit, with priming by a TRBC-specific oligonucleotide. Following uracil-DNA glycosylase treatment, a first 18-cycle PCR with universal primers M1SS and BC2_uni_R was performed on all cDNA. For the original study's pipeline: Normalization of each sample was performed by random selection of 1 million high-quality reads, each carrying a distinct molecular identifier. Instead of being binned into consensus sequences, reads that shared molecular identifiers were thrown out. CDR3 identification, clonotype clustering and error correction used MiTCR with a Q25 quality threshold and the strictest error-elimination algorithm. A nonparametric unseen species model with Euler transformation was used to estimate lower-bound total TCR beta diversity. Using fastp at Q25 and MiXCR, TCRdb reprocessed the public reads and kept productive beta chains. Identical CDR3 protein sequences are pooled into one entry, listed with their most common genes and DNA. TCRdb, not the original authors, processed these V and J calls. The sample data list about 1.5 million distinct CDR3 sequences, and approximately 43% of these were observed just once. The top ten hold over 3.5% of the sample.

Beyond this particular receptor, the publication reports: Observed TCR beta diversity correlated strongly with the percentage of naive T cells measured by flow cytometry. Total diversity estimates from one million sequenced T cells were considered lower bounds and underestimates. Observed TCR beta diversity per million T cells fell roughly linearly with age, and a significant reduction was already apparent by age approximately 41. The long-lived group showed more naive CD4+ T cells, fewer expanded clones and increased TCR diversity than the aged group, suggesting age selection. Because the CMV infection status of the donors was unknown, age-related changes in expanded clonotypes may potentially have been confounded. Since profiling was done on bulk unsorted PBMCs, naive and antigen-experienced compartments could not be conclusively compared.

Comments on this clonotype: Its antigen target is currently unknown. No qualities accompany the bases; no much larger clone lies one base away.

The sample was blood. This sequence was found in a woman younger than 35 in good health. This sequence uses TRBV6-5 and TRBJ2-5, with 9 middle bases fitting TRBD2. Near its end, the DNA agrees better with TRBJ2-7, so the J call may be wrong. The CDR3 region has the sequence CASSYVAGGHGEQYF. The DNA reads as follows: TGTGCCAGCAGTTACGTGGCGGGAGGGCATGGCGAGCAGTACTTC.